Each of the 23 T cell receptor beta chains below was sequenced from the same sample in a study of blood T cell repertoires in COVID-19. The protocol was immunoSEQ multiplex PCR, while the TCRdb copy is restricted to in-frame clones and leaves out a portion. The sample holds 95,000 to 150,000 clones, around 77% seen once. Sequences were obtained from peripheral blood. The receptors were gathered from a human donor in a cohort sampled during active COVID-19.

V and J are TRBV7-9 and TRBJ1-1; D may be TRBD1 (5 bases). Germline CDR1 and CDR2: SEHNR and FQNEAQ (reference sequence). The CDR3 covers 14 residues. The V gene lost 5 bases and the J gene lost 10 bases, with 20 bases spanning the gap. The CDR3 spells CASSVVGGEVGAFF. CDR3 nucleotide sequence: TGTGCCAGCAGCGTAGTCGGGGGGGAAGTCGGAGCTTTCTTT.

V usage is TRBV21-1 and J usage is TRBJ2-5; the DNA was not compared with TRBD2, the D call given in the table. TRBV21-1 is a recognized pseudogene. This CDR3 region has 16 residues. The CDR3 sequence is CASSKVEAGGRETQYF. In DNA, the CDR3 is TGTGCCAGCAGCAAAGTGGAAGCGGGAGGGCGGGAGACCCAGTACTTC.

This chain connects TRBV28 to TRBJ1-3; a possible D gene is TRBD1 (5 bases). CDR3 length: 15 residues. V was pared by 3 bases and J by 4 bases, with 13 bases between. CDR1 and CDR2 from the germline V gene are MDHEN and SYDVKM. For the CDR3, the DNA is TGTGCCAGCAGTTTTTCCAGGGTTGGCGGAAACACCATATATTTT. Translation: CASSFSRVGGNTIYF. The full variable domain, its missing parts supplied by reference TRBV28 and TRBJ1-3, is DVKVTQSSRYLVKRTGEKVFLECVQDMDHENMFWYRQDPGLGLRLIYFSYDVKMKEKGDIPEGYSVSREKKERFSLILESASTNQTSMYLCASSFSRVGGNTIYFGEGSWLTVV.

The J gene is TRBJ1-1, the V gene TRBV5-1, with 10 bases lining up with TRBD1. V was pared by 1 base and J by 3 bases, with 6 bases of the junction left unmatched. The CDR3 spans 16 residues. CDR1 is SGHRS, CDR2 YFSETQ, per germline. The CDR3 bases are TGCGCCAGCAGCTTGCTCTCCGGGACAGGGGACACTGAAGCTTTCTTT. Translating it yields CASSLLSGTGDTEAFF.

The rearrangement joins TRBV29-1 to TRBJ1-1, with D perhaps TRBD1 (6 bases). This CDR3 region has 14 residues. The germline V gene has CDR1 SQVTM and CDR2 ANQGSEA. The CDR3 here is CRHGGGDLNTEAFF. For the CDR3, the DNA is TGCAGGCATGGCGGGGGCGACTTGAACACTGAAGCTTTCTTT.

This chain links TRBV7-2 with TRBJ1-1; D is unclear. The CDR3 has 11 amino acids. Germline V lookup: CDR1 SGHTA, CDR2 FQGNSA. V gave up 2 bases and J gave up 7 bases, with 5 bases separating them. As DNA, the CDR3 is TGTGCCAGCAGCTTACAGATTGAAGCTTTCTTT. This sequence encodes CASSLQIEAFF.

The chain carries TRBV6-5 and TRBJ1-1, with D unclear. Trimming took off 2 bases at V and 4 bases at J, with 11 bases between the two ends. The CDR3 has 14 residues. Germline V gene data show CDR1 as MNHEY and CDR2 as SVGAGI. The CDR3 reads CASSYQAEFTEAFF. Written as DNA, the CDR3 is TGTGCCAGCAGTTACCAGGCAGAGTTCACTGAAGCTTTCTTT.

The rearrangement uses TRBV19 and TRBJ1-2; D remains unclear. The germline V gene encodes CDR1 LNHDA and CDR2 SQIVND (reference sequence). The CDR3 sequence is 15 residues long. The germline V and J ends were trimmed by 1 base and 6 bases, with 15 bases remaining between them. CDR3 protein: CASSIVRDFEDGYTF. DNA for the CDR3: TGTGCCAGTAGTATAGTAAGAGACTTCGAAGATGGCTACACCTTC.

This chain joins TRBV7-8 and TRBJ2-1; maybe TRBD1 (6 bases). This CDR3 spans 16 amino acids. Germline CDR1 and CDR2: SGHVS and FQNEAQ. The ends were cut back, 2 bases at V and 3 bases at J, with 14 bases in the middle. CDR3 bases: TGTGCCAGCAGCTTATTGGCAGGGGCCTACTACAATGAGCAGTTCTTC. This encodes CASSLLAGAYYNEQFF.

The CDR3 region is CASSRFRNTEAFF. As DNA, the CDR3 is TGTGCCAGCAGTCGATTCAGGAACACTGAAGCTTTCTTT. V gene TRBV27 combines with J gene TRBJ1-1; D gene uncertain. V was trimmed by 5 bases and J by 1 base, leaving 8 bases between them. Germline V gene data show CDR1 as MNHEY and CDR2 as SMNVEV (reference sequence). This CDR3 spans 13 amino acids.

The V call is TRBV29-1, the J call TRBJ1-2; the match to TRBD1 covers 7 bases. The CDR3 loop spans 11 amino acids. In germline, CDR1 is SQVTM, CDR2 ANQGSEA. V shed 4 bases, J shed 5 bases, and the junction held 1 base outside the gene matches. In nucleotides, the CDR3 is TGCAGCGTTGCGACAGGGTATGGCTACACCTTC. The encoded protein is CSVATGYGYTF.

This rearrangement joins TRBV18 to TRBJ2-7; TRBD1 matches 11 bases. This CDR3 is 16 amino acids long. Germline assignment: CDR1 KGHSH and CDR2 LQKENI. The V segment lost 4 bases and the J segment 5 bases; nucleotides outside the gene matches: 10. CDR3 DNA: TGTGCCAGCTCACGATCATCCGGGACAGGGGGTAACGAGCAGTACTTC. It encodes CASSRSSGTGGNEQYF.

The chain uses TRBV23-1 and TRBJ2-7; D possibly corresponds to TRBD1 (5 bases). TRBV23-1 is an ORF, with its function uncertain. This CDR3 is 16 amino acids long. Trimming took 3 bases from V and 4 from J, leaving 19 bases between them. CDR3 coding DNA: TGCGCCAGCAGTCAGCCCCCGCAGGGCGCTTGGTACGAGCAGTACTTC. It encodes CASSQPPQGAWYEQYF.

The rearrangement uses TRBV7-9 and TRBJ2-7; 8 nucleotides agree with TRBD2. The CDR3 has 17 amino acids. Germline V gene lookup returns CDR1 SEHNR and CDR2 FQNEAQ (reference sequence). J was trimmed by 1 base and V by 3 bases; bases with no gene match: 11. CDR3 region: CASSFFPRAGASYEQYF. In DNA, the CDR3 is TGTGCCAGCAGCTTCTTCCCTCGAGCGGGGGCTTCCTACGAGCAGTACTTC.

The chain couples TRBV3-1 (or the pseudogene TRBV3-2) to TRBJ1-1; 7 bases are shared with TRBD1. Germline CDR1 is LGHDT and CDR2 is YNNKEL (reference sequence). CDR3 size: 15 residues. J lost 11 bases, V lost 0 bases, and 12 bases had no gene match. The CDR3 protein is CASSQDQGGSLTAFF. The CDR3 nucleotides are TGTGCCAGCAGCCAAGATCAAGGGGGCTCTTTGACCGCTTTCTTT.

This sequence joins TRBV3-1 (or the pseudogene TRBV3-2) and TRBJ1-1; 11 nucleotides align to TRBD1. J gave up 11 bases and V 0 bases, and 8 bases lay outside the gene matches. The CDR3 spans 15 residues. Germline loops: CDR1 LGHDT, CDR2 YNNKEL (reference sequence). The chain's CDR3 is CASSQDRTGGWSAFF. The CDR3 DNA reads TGTGCCAGCAGCCAAGATAGGACAGGGGGCTGGAGTGCTTTCTTT.

The rearrangement links TRBV30 to TRBJ1-1; 7 positions match TRBD1. The junction had 6 bases not matched to a gene; V was cut back by 5 bases and J by 6 bases. The CDR3 length is 12 residues. Germline CDR1 and CDR2: GTSNPN and SVGIG (reference sequence). In DNA, the CDR3 is TGTGCCTGGGGGGACAGCCGGGCTGAAGCTTTCTTT. Encoded protein: CAWGDSRAEAFF.

The chain is built from TRBV9 and TRBJ2-5, with a weak D call TRBD1 (5 bases). Trimming left V 1 base short and J 5 bases short, with 12 bases between. This CDR3 is built from 14 residues. Germline CDR1 SGDLS, CDR2 YYNGEE. Written as DNA, the CDR3 is TGTGCCAGCAGCGTATCTCAACCAGGGGAGACCCAGTACTTC. Its protein is CASSVSQPGETQYF.

This clone has only one observation. The chain's CDR3 is CASSIQDSNQPQHF. The CDR3 bases are TGTGCCAGCTCCATACAGGATAGCAATCAGCCCCAGCATTTT. V gene TRBV7-9 combines with J gene TRBJ1-5, with D maybe TRBD1 (5 bases). CDR3 length equals 14 residues. Germline V gene lookup returns CDR1 SEHNR and CDR2 FQNEAQ (reference sequence). The germline V and J ends were trimmed by 8 bases and 0 bases, with 11 bases remaining between them.

This clone was observed a single time. The CDR3 sequence is CAWSVPSRSYEQYF. The DNA for the CDR3 is TGTGCCTGGAGTGTACCGAGTCGCTCCTACGAGCAGTACTTC. The chain joins TRBV30 to TRBJ2-7; no clear D. The CDR3 length is 14 residues. Trimming stripped 0 bases from V and 0 bases from J, with 9 bases between. Germline assignment: CDR1 GTSNPN and CDR2 SVGIG (reference sequence).

The chain uses TRBV27 and TRBJ2-4, with 8 bases lining up with TRBD1. J gave up 2 bases and V 5 bases, and 8 bases lay outside the gene matches. Germline lookup yields CDR1 MNHEY and CDR2 SMNVEV (reference sequence). The CDR3 runs to 16 residues. The CDR3 sequence is CASSPRQGRTKNIQYF. For the CDR3, the DNA is TGTGCCAGCAGTCCCCGACAGGGGAGGACCAAAAACATTCAGTACTTC.

About this clone itself: This same CDR3 is encoded by further DNA sequences in the sample. V and J are TRBV6-5 and TRBJ2-7; perhaps TRBD2 as D (6 bases). The germline V and J ends were trimmed by 6 bases and 5 bases, with 8 bases remaining between them. Per the germline V gene, CDR1 is MNHEY and CDR2 is SVGAGI. This CDR3 comprises 11 residues. CDR3 loop: CASSPGDEQYF. Written as DNA, the CDR3 is TGTGCCAGCAGCCCGGGGGACGAGCAGTACTTC.

CDR3 sequence: CASSTINRESGNTIYF. The CDR3 nucleotides read TGTGCCAGCAGCACAATAAACAGGGAATCTGGAAACACCATATATTTT. The gene calls are TRBV5-6 and TRBJ1-3; D is perhaps TRBD1 (6 bases). This CDR3 spans 16 amino acids. The V end was cut by 4 bases, the J end by 1 base, with 15 bases between. CDR1 and CDR2 from the germline V gene are SGHDT and YYEEEE.